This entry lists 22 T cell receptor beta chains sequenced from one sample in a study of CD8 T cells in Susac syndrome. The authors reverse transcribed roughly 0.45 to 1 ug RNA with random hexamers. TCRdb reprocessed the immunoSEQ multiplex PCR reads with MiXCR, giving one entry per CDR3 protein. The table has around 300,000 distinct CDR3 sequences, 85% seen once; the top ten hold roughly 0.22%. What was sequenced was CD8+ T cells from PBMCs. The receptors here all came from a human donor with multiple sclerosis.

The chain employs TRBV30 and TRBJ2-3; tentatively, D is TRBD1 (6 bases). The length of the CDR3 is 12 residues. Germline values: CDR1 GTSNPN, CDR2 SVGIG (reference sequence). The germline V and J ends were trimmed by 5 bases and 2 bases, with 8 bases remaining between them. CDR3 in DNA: TGTGCCTGGGCAGGGGTCACAGATACGCAGTATTTT. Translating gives CAWAGVTDTQYF.

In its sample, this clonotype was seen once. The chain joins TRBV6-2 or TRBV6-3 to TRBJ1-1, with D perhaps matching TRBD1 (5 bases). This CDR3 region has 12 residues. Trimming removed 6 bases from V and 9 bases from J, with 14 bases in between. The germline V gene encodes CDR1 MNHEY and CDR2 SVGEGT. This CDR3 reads CASSPGGTQAFF. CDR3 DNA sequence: TGTGCCAGCAGCCCCGGGGGGACTCAAGCTTTCTTT.

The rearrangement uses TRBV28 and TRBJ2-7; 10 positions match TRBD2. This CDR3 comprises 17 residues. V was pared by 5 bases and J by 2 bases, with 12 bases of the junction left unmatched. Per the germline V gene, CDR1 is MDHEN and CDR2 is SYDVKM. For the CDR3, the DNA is TGTGCCAGCAGTCCTCAGACTAGCGGGTTTTTAACCTACGAGCAGTACTTC. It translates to CASSPQTSGFLTYEQYF.

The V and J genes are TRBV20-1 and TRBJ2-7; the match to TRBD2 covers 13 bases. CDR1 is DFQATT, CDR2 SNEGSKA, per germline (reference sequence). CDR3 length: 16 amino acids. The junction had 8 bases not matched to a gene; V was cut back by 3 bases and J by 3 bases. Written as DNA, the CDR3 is TGCAGTGCTAGTAGAGGACTAGCGGGAGCCAGCTACGAGCAGTACTTC. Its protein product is CSASRGLAGASYEQYF.

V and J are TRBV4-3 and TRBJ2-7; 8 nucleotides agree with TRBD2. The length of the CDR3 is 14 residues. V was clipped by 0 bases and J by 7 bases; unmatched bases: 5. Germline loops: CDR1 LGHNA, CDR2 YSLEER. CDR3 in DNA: TGCGCCAGCAGCCAAGAAGGCACTAGCGGAGAGCAGTACTTC. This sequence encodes CASSQEGTSGEQYF.

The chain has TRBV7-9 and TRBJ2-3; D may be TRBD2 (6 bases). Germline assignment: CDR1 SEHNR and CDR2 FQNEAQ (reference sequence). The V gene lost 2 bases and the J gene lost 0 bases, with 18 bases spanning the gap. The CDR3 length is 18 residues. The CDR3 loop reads CASSLYATRGESTDTQYF. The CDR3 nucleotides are TGTGCCAGCAGCTTATACGCTACGCGCGGGGAAAGCACAGATACGCAGTATTTT. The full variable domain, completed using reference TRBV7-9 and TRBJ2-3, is DTGVSQNPRHKITKRGQNVTFRCDPISEHNRLYWYRQTLGQGPEFLTYFQNEAQLEKSRLLSDRFSAERPKGSFSTLEIQRTEQGDSAMYLCASSLYATRGESTDTQYFGPGTRLTVL.

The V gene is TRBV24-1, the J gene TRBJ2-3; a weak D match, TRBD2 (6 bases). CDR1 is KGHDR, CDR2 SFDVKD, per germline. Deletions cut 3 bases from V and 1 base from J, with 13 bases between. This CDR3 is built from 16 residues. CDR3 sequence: CATSDAVGSRTDTQYF. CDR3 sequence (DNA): TGTGCCACCAGTGATGCTGTCGGGAGCCGCACAGATACGCAGTATTTT.

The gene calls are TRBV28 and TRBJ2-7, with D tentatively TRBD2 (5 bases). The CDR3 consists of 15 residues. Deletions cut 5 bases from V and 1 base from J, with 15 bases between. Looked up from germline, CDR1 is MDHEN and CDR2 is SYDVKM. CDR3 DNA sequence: TGTGCCAGCAGTCCCGGGGAGATGTCATCCTACGAGCAGTACTTC. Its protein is CASSPGEMSSYEQYF.

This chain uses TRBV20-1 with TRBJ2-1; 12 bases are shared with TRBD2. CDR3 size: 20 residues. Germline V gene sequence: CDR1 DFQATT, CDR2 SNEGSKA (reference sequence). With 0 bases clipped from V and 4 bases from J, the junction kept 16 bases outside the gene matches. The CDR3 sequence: CSARDRASGRAYDPYNEQFF. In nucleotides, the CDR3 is TGCAGTGCTAGAGATAGGGCTAGCGGGAGGGCTTACGATCCGTACAATGAGCAGTTCTTC.

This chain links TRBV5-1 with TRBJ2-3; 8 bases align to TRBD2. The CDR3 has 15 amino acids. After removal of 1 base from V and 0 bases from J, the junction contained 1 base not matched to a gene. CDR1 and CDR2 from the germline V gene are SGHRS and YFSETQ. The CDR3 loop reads CASSLKRESTDTQYF. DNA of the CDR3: TGCGCCAGCAGCTTGAAGCGGGAGAGCACAGATACGCAGTATTTT.

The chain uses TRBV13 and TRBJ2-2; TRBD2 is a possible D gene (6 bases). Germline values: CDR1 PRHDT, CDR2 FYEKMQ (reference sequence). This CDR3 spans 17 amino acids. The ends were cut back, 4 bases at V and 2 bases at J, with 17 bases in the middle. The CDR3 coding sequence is TGTGCCAGCAGCTGGGCCCTTGGGACTTCCAACACCGGGGAGCTGTTTTTT. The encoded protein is CASSWALGTSNTGELFF.

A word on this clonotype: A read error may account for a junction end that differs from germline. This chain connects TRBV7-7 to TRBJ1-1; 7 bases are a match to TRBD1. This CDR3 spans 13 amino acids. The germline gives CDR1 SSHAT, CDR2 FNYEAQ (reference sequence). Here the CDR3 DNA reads TGTGCTAGCAGCTTTACAGGGGACACTGAAGCTTTCTTT. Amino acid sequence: CASSFTGDTEAFF.

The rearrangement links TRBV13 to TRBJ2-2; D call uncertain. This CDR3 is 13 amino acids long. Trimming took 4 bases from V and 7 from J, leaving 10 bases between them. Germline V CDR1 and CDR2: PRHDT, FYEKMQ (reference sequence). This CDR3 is CASSSRLDGELFF. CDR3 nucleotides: TGTGCCAGCAGCTCCCGGCTGGACGGGGAGCTGTTTTTT.

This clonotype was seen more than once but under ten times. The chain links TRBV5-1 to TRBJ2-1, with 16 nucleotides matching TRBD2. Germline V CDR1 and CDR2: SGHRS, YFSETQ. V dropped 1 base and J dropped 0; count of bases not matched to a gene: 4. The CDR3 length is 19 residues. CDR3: CASSLTGLAGGGSYNEQFF. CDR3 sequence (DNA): TGCGCCAGCAGCTTGACGGGACTAGCGGGAGGGGGCTCCTACAATGAGCAGTTCTTC.

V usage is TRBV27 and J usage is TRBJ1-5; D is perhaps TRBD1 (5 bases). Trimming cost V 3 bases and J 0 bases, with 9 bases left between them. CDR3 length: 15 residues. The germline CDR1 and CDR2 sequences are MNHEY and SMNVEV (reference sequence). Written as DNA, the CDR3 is TGTGCCAGCAGTTTGGGGACCGGTAGCAATCAGCCCCAGCATTTT. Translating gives CASSLGTGSNQPQHF.

In nucleotides, the CDR3 is TGTGCCAGCAGCTTATACCTCGGGACGGAGGCCTACGAGCAGTACTTC. Translating it yields CASSLYLGTEAYEQYF. The gene calls are TRBV13 and TRBJ2-7, with D tentatively TRBD1 or TRBD2 (5 bases each). The CDR3 runs to 16 residues. V lost 2 bases and J 2 bases, leaving 16 bases between the germline ends. In germline, CDR1 is PRHDT, CDR2 FYEKMQ (reference sequence).

CDR3 protein: CASSQGSDGTYEQYF. DNA for the CDR3: TGCGCCAGCAGCCAAGGGTCGGACGGGACCTACGAGCAGTACTTC. This sequence joins TRBV4-3 and TRBJ2-7, with D possibly TRBD2 on 5 matching bases. The CDR3 totals 15 residues. Per germline, CDR1 LGHNA and CDR2 YSLEER. Between the trimmed V and J ends, which lost 1 base and 2 bases, there was a span of 12 bases.

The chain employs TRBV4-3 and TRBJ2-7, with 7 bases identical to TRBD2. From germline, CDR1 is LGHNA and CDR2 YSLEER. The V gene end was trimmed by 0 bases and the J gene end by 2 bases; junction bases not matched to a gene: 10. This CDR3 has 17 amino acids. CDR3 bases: TGCGCCAGCAGCCAAGAAGTACCAGGACTAGGGGCCTACGAGCAGTACTTC. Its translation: CASSQEVPGLGAYEQYF.

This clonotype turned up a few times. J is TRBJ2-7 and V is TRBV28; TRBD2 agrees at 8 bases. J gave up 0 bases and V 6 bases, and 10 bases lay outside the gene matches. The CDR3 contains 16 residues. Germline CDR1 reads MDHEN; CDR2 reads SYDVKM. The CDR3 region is CASSRVAGWSSYEQYF. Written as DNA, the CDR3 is TGTGCCAGCAGCAGGGTAGCGGGATGGAGCTCCTACGAGCAGTACTTC.

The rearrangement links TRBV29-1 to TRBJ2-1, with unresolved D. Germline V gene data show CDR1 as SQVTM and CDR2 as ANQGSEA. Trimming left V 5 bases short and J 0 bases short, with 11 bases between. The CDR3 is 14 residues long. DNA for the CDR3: TGCAGCGTTCGAAAAAGTAACTCCTACAATGAGCAGTTCTTC. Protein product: CSVRKSNSYNEQFF.

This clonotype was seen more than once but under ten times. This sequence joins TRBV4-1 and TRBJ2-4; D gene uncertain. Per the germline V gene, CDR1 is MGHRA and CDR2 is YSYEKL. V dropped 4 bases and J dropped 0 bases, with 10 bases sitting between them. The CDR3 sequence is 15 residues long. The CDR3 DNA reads TGCGCCAGCAGCCCGCGACCGCTAGCCAAAAACATTCAGTACTTC. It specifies CASSPRPLAKNIQYF.

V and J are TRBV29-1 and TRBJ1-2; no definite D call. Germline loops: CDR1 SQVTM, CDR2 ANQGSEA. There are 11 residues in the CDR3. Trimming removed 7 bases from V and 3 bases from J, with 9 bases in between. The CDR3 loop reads CSANPDYGYTF. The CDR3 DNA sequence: TGCAGCGCAAATCCGGACTATGGCTACACCTTC.